This is a list of T cell receptor beta chains from one sample in a study of cytomegalovirus exposure and HLA in healthy donors. Sequencing used immunoSEQ multiplex PCR; TCRdb keeps in-frame clones, though not all of them. Among about 160,000 clones, 85% were seen once, and the ten largest hold more than 2%. Sequences were obtained from PBMCs. Source of these receptors: a man between 18 and 35 years old in good health and CMV-seropositive. CDR3s include the opening cysteine and the closing phenylalanine or tryptophan. A D gene is named only where the DNA matches it firmly. Clone size, where shown, is once, few, many, or a class for clones that have expanded.

j_gene | v_gene | len | d_gene | abundance | CDR3aa | CDR3nt
TRBJ1-4 | TRBV6-5 | 14 | TRBD1 | - | CASRGTAYNEKLFF | TGTGCCAGCAGGGGGACAGCATATAATGAAAAACTGTTTTTT
TRBJ2-4 | TRBV4-2 | 16 | TRBD2 | once | CASSFPSGGAKNIQYF | TGTGCCAGCAGCTTCCCTAGCGGGGGGGCCAAAAACATTCAGTACTTC
TRBJ2-2 | TRBV21-1 | 17 | - | - | CASSTREPGGLTGELFF | TGTGCCAGCAGCACCCGGGAGCCAGGGGGCCTCACCGGGGAGCTGTTTTTT
TRBJ1-1 | TRBV4-2 | 15 | - | - | CASSQEQGGTTEAFF | TGTGCCAGCAGCCAAGAGCAAGGGGGAACTACTGAAGCTTTCTTT
TRBJ2-3 | TRBV19 | 15 | - | - | CASSMLTGFADTQYF | TGTGCCAGTAGTATGTTAACAGGGTTCGCAGATACGCAGTATTTT
TRBJ1-2 | TRBV27 | 14 | - | - | CASSTGLANYGYTF | TGTGCCAGCAGTACAGGGTTAGCTAACTATGGCTACACCTTC
TRBJ2-5 | TRBV18 | 15 | - | - | CASSPPTGWQETQYF | TGTGCCAGCTCACCACCCACAGGTTGGCAAGAGACCCAGTACTTC
TRBJ1-5 | TRBV7-2 | 14 | - | few | CASSLGQGNQPQHF | TGTGCCAGCAGCTTAGGACAGGGCAATCAGCCCCAGCATTTT
TRBJ2-1 | TRBV7-2 | 13 | TRBD2 | - | CASAETSVNEQFF | TGTGCCAGCGCTGAAACTAGCGTAAATGAGCAGTTCTTC
TRBJ1-6 | TRBV19 | 13 | - | - | CASTHRDNSPLHF | TGTGCCAGTACTCACCGGGATAATTCACCCCTCCACTTT
TRBJ1-4 | TRBV19 | 15 | - | - | CASSIAWTENEKLFF | TGTGCCAGTAGTATAGCCTGGACAGAGAATGAAAAACTGTTTTTT
TRBJ1-4 | TRBV11-3 | 14 | - | - | CASSLRQGQEKLFF | TGTGCCAGCAGCTTACGCCAGGGACAAGAAAAACTGTTTTTT
TRBJ2-3 | TRBV6-1 | 15 | - | - | CASSERGTGTDTQYF | TGTGCCAGCAGTGAAAGGGGGACGGGAACAGATACGCAGTATTTT
TRBJ1-1 | TRBV4-1 | 14 | TRBD1 | once | CASSSGTVNTEAFF | TGCGCCAGCAGTTCCGGGACAGTGAACACTGAAGCTTTCTTT
TRBJ2-3 | TRBV9 | 18 | TRBD2 | - | CASSVADGAGVSTDTQYF | TGTGCCAGCAGCGTAGCTGATGGAGCGGGAGTTAGCACAGATACGCAGTATTTT
TRBJ1-2 | TRBV19 | 15 | - | - | CASSPVVTSNYGYTF | TGTGCCAGTAGCCCGGTCGTGACATCTAACTATGGCTACACCTTC
TRBJ1-2 | TRBV6-1 | 16 | - | - | CASSERGKGPNYGYTF | TGTGCCAGCAGTGAGCGGGGAAAGGGGCCTAACTATGGCTACACCTTC
TRBJ2-2 | TRBV6-4 | 13 | - | - | CASSVEGTGELFF | TGTGCCAGCAGTGTGGAGGGCACCGGGGAGCTGTTTTTT
TRBJ1-1 | TRBV5-6 | 12 | - | - | CASSFRFTEAFF | TGTGCCAGCAGCTTCCGGTTCACTGAAGCTTTCTTT
TRBJ1-5 | TRBV7-6 | 14 | - | - | CASSQTQGVQPQHF | TGTGCCAGCAGCCAGACCCAAGGAGTTCAGCCCCAGCATTTT
TRBJ2-1 | TRBV12-2 | 16 | - | once | CASRLSSGSSIDWQFF | TGTGCAAGTCGCCTATCCTCCGGGTCCTCGATCGATTGGCAGTTCTTC
TRBJ2-3 | TRBV10-3 | 17 | TRBD1 | once | CAISDGQGQTSTDTQYF | TGTGCCATCAGTGATGGGCAGGGACAGACTAGCACAGATACGCAGTATTTT
TRBJ2-2 | TRBV30 | 16 | - | - | CAWTGGHDLNTGELFF | TGTGCCTGGACGGGGGGACACGATCTGAACACCGGGGAGCTGTTTTTT
TRBJ1-5 | TRBV9 | 17 | - | - | CASSVGGQPGPNQPQHF | TGTGCCAGCAGCGTAGGAGGGCAGCCGGGCCCCAATCAGCCCCAGCATTTT
TRBJ2-7 | TRBV7-2 | 15 | TRBD2 | - | CASSSKRGAAYEQYF | TGTGCCAGCAGCTCAAAGCGGGGGGCGGCCTACGAGCAGTACTTC
TRBJ2-5 | TRBV2 | 13 | TRBD2 | - | CASRLGLVETQYF | TGTGCCAGCAGACTCGGACTAGTGGAGACCCAGTACTTC
TRBJ1-1 | TRBV4-1 | 14 | - | - | CASSRGAPNTEAFF | TGCGCCAGCAGCCGCGGGGCCCCGAACACTGAAGCTTTCTTT
TRBJ2-2 | TRBV5-6 | 15 | TRBD1 | - | CASREPGQDTGELFF | TGTGCCAGCAGAGAGCCGGGACAGGACACCGGGGAGCTGTTTTTT
TRBJ1-4 | TRBV25-1 | 15 | TRBD1 | - | CASSDDRGRGEKLFF | TGTGCCAGCAGTGATGACAGGGGGCGAGGTGAAAAACTGTTTTTT
TRBJ2-1 | TRBV19 | 14 | TRBD1 | - | CATRQGPTYNEQFF | TGTGCCACTAGACAGGGGCCCACCTACAATGAGCAGTTCTTC
TRBJ2-3 | TRBV7-3 | 13 | - | - | CASSFQGGDTQYF | TGTGCCAGCAGCTTTCAGGGGGGAGATACGCAGTATTTT
TRBJ2-1 | TRBV7-2 | 12 | - | - | CASSFSSNEQFF | TGTGCCAGCAGCTTTTCTAGCAATGAGCAGTTCTTC
TRBJ1-5 | TRBV7-8 | 15 | - | - | CASSLEGTSHQPQHF | TGTGCCAGCAGCTTAGAGGGGACATCTCATCAACCCCAGCATTTT
TRBJ1-5 | TRBV10-3 | 17 | TRBD1 | - | CAISEDSTGGGNQPQHF | TGTGCCATCAGTGAGGATTCCACAGGGGGGGGAAATCAGCCCCAGCATTTT
TRBJ1-4 | TRBV4-3 | 16 | - | few | CASSQDWGVLNEKLFF | TGCGCCAGCAGCCAAGATTGGGGGGTTCTTAATGAAAAACTGTTTTTT
TRBJ2-7 | TRBV7-2 | 14 | - | - | CASSLETGSNEQYF | TGTGCCAGCAGCTTAGAGACGGGGTCCAACGAGCAGTACTTC
TRBJ1-4 | TRBV5-5 | 15 | - | - | CASSLGTALNEKLFF | TGTGCCAGCAGCTTGGGGACAGCCCTTAATGAAAAACTGTTTTTT
TRBJ1-1 | TRBV7-2 | 13 | TRBD1 | - | CASRLGTGREAFF | TGTGCCAGCAGACTTGGGACAGGGAGGGAAGCTTTCTTT
TRBJ2-1 | TRBV11-1 | 15 | TRBD2 | - | CASSLAGTSVNEGFF | TGTGCCAGCAGCTTGGCCGGGACTAGCGTCAATGAGGGGTTCTTC
TRBJ2-1 | TRBV30 | 14 | TRBD2 | - | CAWSPTSGVVGQFF | TGTGCCTGGAGTCCCACTAGCGGGGTAGTGGGGCAGTTCTTC
TRBJ2-2 | TRBV7-2 | 15 | TRBD1 | - | CASSSGQLGTGELFF | TGTGCCAGCAGCTCGGGACAGTTAGGCACCGGGGAGCTGTTTTTT